What follows describes a single T cell receptor (beta chain). The target of this receptor is not known. The sample holds no much larger clone one base away, and base qualities are not on file. The CDR3 regions of human TCRbeta chains were subjected to immunosequencing. Per the original workflow: Repertoire TCRs were matched against a reference library of SARS-CoV-2-specific TCRs generated with the MIRA antigen-specificity platform. Breadth was defined as the fraction of unique TCRs that were SARS-CoV-2-associated, and depth was defined as the fraction of total T cells that were SARS-CoV-2-associated. Using the MIRA data, every spike-specific TCR was mapped to the spike region that the TCR reacted to and assigned to either a CD4 or a CD8 class. Log10-transformed breadth and depth values were compared by one-way ANOVA with Sidak's multiple comparisons tests. TCRdb took over this immuneACCESS table, retaining in-frame rearrangements with V and J assigned. Such tables are incomplete; in checked studies, under half of the missing clones stem from an unresolved V gene, and the remainder is unexplained. That table supplies the V and J calls and clone size; D and trimming were determined from the DNA. The table for this sample lists roughly 200,000 clones; roughly 91% of them were counted only once. Around 0.93% of the sample goes to the ten largest clones.

The data originate from a study of T cell responses to AZD1222 COVID-19 vaccine (dated by TCRdb to about 2021). With respect to the entire study: A total of 230 to 250 trial participants underwent TCR sequencing, of whom 207 received two doses of AZD1222 and about 25 received two doses of the MenACWY control vaccine. Trial participants were enrolled into age subgroups of 18-55, 56-69 and 70-plus years, which contained about 150, 27 and 61 TCR-sequenced participants, respectively. The study at large found these results: Reportedly, close to half of the unique spike-specific TCRs recognized epitopes lying outside the regions that are mutated in the B.1.351 and B.1.1.7 variants. CD4 TCRs associated with the vaccine covered the entire spike protein, and the dominant responses were in regions 160-218 and 743-854. Participants were mostly white British and included more females than males, and it was suggested by the authors that clonal diversity may have been underestimated. After two AZD1222 doses, spike-specific TCR breadth and depth were significantly higher than at day 0 and than in MenACWY recipients. Conclusions about previously exposed vaccinees were limited because only a handful of AZD1222 recipients were SARS-CoV-2 seropositive at baseline. Because no samples from the day 14 peak response were available, repertoires could be characterized only after the peak T cell response. In the small 56-69-year group, the increase in depth fell short of significance, most likely because of low power.

The CDR3 measures 12 amino acids from cysteine to phenylalanine. Kept here is only the CDR3 DNA, which spans 36 bases and is read in frame from base 1. V gives up 0 bases and J gives up 14 bases, and the segment between their germline ends measures 16 bases. CDR1 GTSNPN and CDR2 SVGIG are derived from the germline V gene (reference sequence). The time point label, read with the paper, signifies: about 28 days (+/-7) after the second vaccine dose. Taken with the paper, the label for treatment or condition translates to: meningococcal conjugate vaccine given as trial control. Vaccinee samples were obtained from the UK trials COV001 and COV002, which included a single-blind randomized controlled phase 2/3 trial of AZD1222 (ChAdOx1 nCoV-19) in healthy adults. For TCRbeta chain sequencing, PBMC samples from trial participants were taken at day 0 and at day 28 after the second dose.

The clonotype comes from an adult who received the MenACWY meningococcal vaccine as a control. The chain uses TRBV30 and TRBJ1-2, and possibly TRBD1, on 5 matching bases. The sample here was peripheral blood, taken 28 days after the second dose of the MenACWY control vaccine. In nucleotide form, the sequence is TGTGCCTGGAGTGTATACGGAGGGGAGGGGACCTTC. Translated, this is CAWSVYGGEGTF.